This TCR beta chain emerged from a study of blood T cell repertoires in COVID-19. V was cut by 6 bases and J by 2 bases, with 11 bases left in between. The CDR3 contains 14 residues. Germline values: CDR1 MGHDK, CDR2 SYGVNS. Generated by immunoSEQ multiplex PCR, the TCRdb table keeps only in-frame clones and is missing some. The sample holds approximately 89,000 clones, about 80% seen once. This clone was seen only a few times. The chain is built from TRBV25-1 and TRBJ1-5; D might be TRBD1 (6 bases). This sequence originates from a woman older than 75 with acute or convalescent COVID-19. What was sequenced was peripheral blood. The DNA of the CDR3 is TGTGCCAGCAGCGGCAGGGGAGGCAATCAGCCCCAGCATTTT. Protein: CASSGRGGNQPQHF.